Each of the 9 T cell receptor beta chains below was sequenced from the same sample in a study of cytomegalovirus exposure and HLA in healthy donors. Both 60 Vbeta primers and 13 Jbeta primers went into the PCR. The method was immunoSEQ multiplex PCR; TCRdb's version includes in-frame clones alone and lacks a portion of them. Of over 120,000 clones in the sample, 75% were seen once. Material for sequencing was PBMCs. The receptors were gathered from a man aged 25-40 years in good health and CMV-seronegative.

The CDR3 DNA reads as TGTGCCAGCAGTCCGGGGGCAGGGAGGGCGAATTCACCCCTCCACTTT. The encoded protein is CASSPGAGRANSPLHF. The gene calls are TRBV6-6 and TRBJ1-6, with a tentative D call TRBD1 (6 bases). CDR3 length: 16 residues. The V and J ends lost 5 bases and 7 bases respectively, with 18 bases between them. Germline V gene lookup returns CDR1 MNHNY and CDR2 SVGAGI (reference sequence).

V usage is TRBV11-2 and J usage is TRBJ2-1; tentatively, D is TRBD1 (6 bases). V lost 7 bases to trimming and J lost 4 bases, with 11 bases between them. The CDR3 totals 13 residues. CDR1 SGHAT and CDR2 FQNNGV come from the germline V gene. The CDR3 bases are TGTGCCAGCACCCATACAGGGTACAATGAGCAGTTCTTC. Amino acid sequence: CASTHTGYNEQFF.

V and J are TRBV21-1 and TRBJ2-7; TRBD1 is the table's D call and was not checked against the DNA. TRBV21-1 has pseudogene status. This CDR3 is 14 amino acids long. The CDR3 sequence is CASSEPGQGGEQYF. For the CDR3, the DNA is TGTGCCAGCAGCGAACCGGGACAGGGTGGGGAGCAGTACTTC.

V is TRBV30 and J is TRBJ2-3, with 7 bases matching TRBD1. CDR1 and CDR2 (germline): GTSNPN, SVGIG (reference sequence). V lost 3 bases and J lost 0; bases outside the gene matches: 9. There are 16 residues in the CDR3. In nucleotides, the CDR3 is TGTGCCTGGAGCCAGATGACAGGGCGGAGCACAGATACGCAGTATTTT. Its translation: CAWSQMTGRSTDTQYF.

The gene calls are TRBV28 and TRBJ1-1, with D possibly matching TRBD1 (5 bases). The CDR3 covers 14 residues. Deletions cut 8 bases from V and 5 bases from J, with 18 bases between. Germline V gene sequence: CDR1 MDHEN, CDR2 SYDVKM. The chain's CDR3 is CASSPMGRHTEAFF. Written as DNA, the CDR3 is TGTGCCAGCTCCCCGATGGGGCGTCATACTGAAGCTTTCTTT.

CDR3 amino acids: CASSAGHRANTEAFF. CDR3 DNA: TGCGCCAGCAGCGCCGGACATCGAGCGAACACTGAAGCTTTCTTT. J is TRBJ1-1 and V is TRBV5-1; perhaps TRBD1 as D (5 bases). Germline V CDR1 and CDR2: SGHRS, YFSETQ. The V end was cut by 4 bases, the J end by 1 base, with 14 bases between. The CDR3 sequence is 15 residues long.

The chain has TRBV5-1 and TRBJ2-7; 8 nucleotides agree with TRBD2. Germline CDR1 is SGHRS and CDR2 is YFSETQ. With V trimmed by 0 bases and J by 0 bases, 5 bases remained unmatched. The CDR3 runs to 16 residues. This CDR3 is CASSLEGLGVSYEQYF. CDR3 nucleotide sequence: TGCGCCAGCAGCTTGGAGGGACTAGGGGTCTCCTACGAGCAGTACTTC.

This chain joins TRBV11-2 and TRBJ1-1; the D is unclear. The CDR3 has 15 amino acids. The V gene's germline CDR1 is SGHAT and CDR2 FQNNGV. Trimming removed 0 bases from V and 0 bases from J, with 8 bases in between. In DNA, the CDR3 is TGTGCCAGCAGCTTAGATGACAACATGAACACTGAAGCTTTCTTT. It is translated as CASSLDDNMNTEAFF.

The rearrangement joins TRBV18 to TRBJ2-7, with 7 nucleotides matching TRBD1. Germline V gene lookup returns CDR1 KGHSH and CDR2 LQKENI. The CDR3 totals 15 residues. Losses at the gene ends were 3 bases for V and 0 bases for J; bases not matched to a gene: 5. CDR3 region: CASSPTGDLSYEQYF. The CDR3 region has the DNA TGTGCCAGCTCACCTACAGGGGATCTCTCCTACGAGCAGTACTTC.